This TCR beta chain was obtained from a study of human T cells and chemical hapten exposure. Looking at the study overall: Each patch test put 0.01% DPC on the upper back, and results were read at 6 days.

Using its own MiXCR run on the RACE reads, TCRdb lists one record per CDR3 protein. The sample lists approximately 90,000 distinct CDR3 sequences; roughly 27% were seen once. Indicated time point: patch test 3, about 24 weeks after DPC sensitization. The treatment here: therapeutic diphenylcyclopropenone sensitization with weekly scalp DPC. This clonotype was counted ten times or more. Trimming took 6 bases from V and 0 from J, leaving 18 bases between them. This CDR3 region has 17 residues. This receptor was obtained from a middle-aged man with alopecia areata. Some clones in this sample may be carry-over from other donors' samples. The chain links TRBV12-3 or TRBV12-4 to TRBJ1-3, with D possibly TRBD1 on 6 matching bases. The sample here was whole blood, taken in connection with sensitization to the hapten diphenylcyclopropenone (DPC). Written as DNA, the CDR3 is TGTGCCAGCAGGAAGGGACAAGGACTAACCTCTGGAAACACCATATATTTT. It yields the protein CASRKGQGLTSGNTIYF.